The text below deals with one T cell receptor beta chain. Other DNA sequences in this sample translate to the same CDR3. The V gene end was trimmed by 4 bases and the J gene end by 3 bases; junction bases not matched to a gene: 5. This CDR3 has 15 amino acids. CDR1 is SGHRS, CDR2 YFSETQ, per germline. The source of the sample is a study of blood T cell repertoires in COVID-19. Study-level information: The study drew acute and convalescent COVID-19 samples from the United States, Italy and Spain. The cDNA or gDNA used as material had been derived from T cells, B-cell-depleted T cells, or PBMCs.

Repertoires were generated with immunoSEQ multiplex PCR, while TCRdb's copy carries only in-frame clones and drops some. Among 200,000 to 250,000 clones, 65% to 85% were seen once, and the ten largest hold 2.5% to 3.5%. Sample: peripheral blood. This clonotype originated in a man aged 50-60 years with active or convalescent COVID-19. The J gene is TRBJ2-2, the V gene TRBV5-1; 8 nucleotides match TRBD1. In DNA, the CDR3 is TGCGCCAGCAGCGCTGGACAGGGACACACCGGGGAGCTGTTTTTT. Protein: CASSAGQGHTGELFF.